What follows describes a single TCR beta chain. This sample was included in a study of blood T cell repertoires in COVID-19. Study information: Samples came from the United States, Italy and Spain, spanning acute and convalescent COVID-19. PBMCs, B-cell-depleted T cells, or T cells were the source of the cDNA or gDNA that made up the material.

CDR1 is LNHDA, CDR2 SQIVND, per germline (reference sequence). This CDR3 is built from 16 residues. J gave up 2 bases and V 4 bases, and 6 bases lay outside the gene matches. Seattle enrolled patients during active infection and tracked them longitudinally. In the original processing: Amplifying reference gene primers gave estimates of nucleated cell counts. TCRdb's copy holds only in-frame clones and misses some; the assay was immunoSEQ multiplex PCR. The D gene and trimming were derived from the DNA, and the V and J assignments and clone size from that table. Of 300,000 to 400,000 clones listed, roughly 90% are singletons.

The genes are TRBV19 and TRBJ2-3; 10 bases are a match to TRBD2. The receptor was derived from a man aged 25-45 years with COVID-19, enrolled during active disease. What was sequenced was peripheral blood. The chain's CDR3 is CASSTFSGRFTDTQYF. In DNA, the CDR3 is TGTGCCAGTAGTACCTTTAGCGGGAGGTTCACAGATACGCAGTATTTT.